This T cell receptor (beta chain) was sequenced during a study of Tregs in tolerant kidney transplant recipients. Some clones are missing from TCRdb's copy, which holds only in-frame ones; the method was immunoSEQ multiplex PCR. The sample has about 94,000 clones, 80% to 95% seen once. The CDR3 length is 12 residues. Germline lookup yields CDR1 SGHDT and CDR2 YYEEEE. Trimming took off 5 bases at V and 7 bases at J, with 12 bases between the two ends. This receptor was identified in a human donor who received a combined kidney and bone marrow transplant. This chain links TRBV5-6 with TRBJ1-2, with D maybe TRBD1 (5 bases). The starting material was CD4+ T cells from blood, obtained before the transplant. The CDR3 loop reads CASSSEQGGYTF. CDR3 nucleotide sequence: TGTGCCAGCAGTTCAGAGCAGGGTGGCTACACCTTC.